The present T cell receptor beta chain was sequenced within a study of vaccination and CD4 T cells after COVID-19. About the study: The makeup of the convalescents was six males and four females, two of them Hispanic. Median time from second vaccine dose to sampling was approximately 74 days (14 to 241). Overlapping spike peptides of SARS-CoV-2, HCoV-NL63, HCoV-OC43 and HCoV-229E stimulated the cells.

Treatment meaning: approximately nine-day PBMC culture with coronavirus spike peptide pools or control peptides (ViraFEST assay). As for this clonotype: The antigen is unknown.

Cultured CD4+ T cells had their DNA profiled by the Oncomine TCR Beta short-read assay. MiXCR was run by TCRdb on the PCR reads, yielding one entry per CDR3 protein. This table has 8,500 to 13,000 distinct CDR3 sequences, 43% appearing once. V shed 3 bases and J shed 5 bases, with 7 bases lying between them. Germline loops: CDR1 MNHEY, CDR2 SMNVEV (reference sequence). The CDR3 consists of 12 residues. V is TRBV27 and J is TRBJ1-1; no reliable D call. The receptor was derived from a human donor who had recovered from COVID-19. The sample consisted of CD4+ T cells from blood, cultured in vitro. The CDR3 sequence is CASSFLGTEAFF. In DNA, the CDR3 is TGTGCCAGCAGTTTTTTGGGAACTGAAGCTTTCTTT.